This paragraph covers one T cell receptor (beta chain) sequence. CDR3 length: 14 residues. Germline V gives CDR1 SNHLY, CDR2 FYNNEI. V lost 2 bases to trimming and J lost 5 bases; unmatched junction nucleotides: 3. This specimen comes from a study of blood T cell repertoires in COVID-19. Overall study context: Acute and convalescent COVID-19 samples came from the United States, Italy and Spain. The analysed material was cDNA or gDNA that came from T cells, B-cell-depleted T cells, or PBMCs.

Study processing details: Amplification from reference gene primers served as the basis for estimated nucleated cell counts. Using immunoSEQ multiplex PCR, the repertoire was profiled, and TCRdb retains in-frame clones only, with some absent. From that table come the V and J calls and clone size; the DNA was used to work out D and trimming. Among over 150,000 clones listed, roughly 80% were seen once. The TCR originated in an older woman with acute or convalescent COVID-19. This chain uses TRBV2 with TRBJ2-5; 9 nucleotides agree with TRBD2. Sequencing was performed on peripheral blood. CDR3 amino acids: CASSELAGKETQYF. In DNA, the CDR3 is TGTGCCAGCAGTGAACTAGCGGGGAAGGAGACCCAGTACTTC.